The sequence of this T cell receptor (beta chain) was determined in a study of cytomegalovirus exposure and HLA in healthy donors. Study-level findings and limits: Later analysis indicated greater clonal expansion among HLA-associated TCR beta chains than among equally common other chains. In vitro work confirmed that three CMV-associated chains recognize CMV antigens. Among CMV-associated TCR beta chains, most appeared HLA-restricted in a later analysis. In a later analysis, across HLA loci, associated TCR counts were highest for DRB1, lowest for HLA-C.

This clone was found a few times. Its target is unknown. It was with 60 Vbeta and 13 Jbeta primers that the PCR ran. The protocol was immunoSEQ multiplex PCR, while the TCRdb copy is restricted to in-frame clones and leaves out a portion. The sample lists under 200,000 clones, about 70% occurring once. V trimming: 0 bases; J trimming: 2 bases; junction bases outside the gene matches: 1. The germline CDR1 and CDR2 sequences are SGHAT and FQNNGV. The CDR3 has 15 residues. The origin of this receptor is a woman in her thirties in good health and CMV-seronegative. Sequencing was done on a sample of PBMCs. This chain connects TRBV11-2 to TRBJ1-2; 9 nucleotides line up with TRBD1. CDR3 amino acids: CASSLDTGGNYGYTF. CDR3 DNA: TGTGCCAGCAGCTTAGATACAGGGGGCAACTATGGCTACACCTTC.